This entry concerns a single T cell receptor (beta chain). No antigen is known for it. This entry is derived from a study of T cells in Graves' hyperthyroidism and ophthalmopathy. General observations from the study: Model-based prediction identified ophthalmopathy a median around seven months prior to its onset.

The CDR3 has 15 residues. V shed 6 bases, J shed 1 base, and the junction held 6 bases outside the gene matches. It was RNA transcripts that yielded the amplified TCR beta CDR3 regions. RT-PCR in the first round (using the HTBI primer set) targeted the TCR CDR3. TCRdb reprocessed the multiplex PCR reads via MiXCR and lists one record per CDR3 protein. The sample consists of approximately 640,000 distinct CDR3 sequences, about 45% of them appearing once. This chain uses TRBV12-3 or TRBV12-4 with TRBJ1-1, with 9 bases that match TRBD1. Sequencing was done on a sample of peripheral blood or thyroid tissue (not recorded which). This TCR came from an adult man with Graves' disease, either hyperthyroidism or ophthalmopathy (not recorded which). This CDR3 is CASRRTGQGNTEAFF. The CDR3 region has the DNA TGTGCCAGCAGGCGAACGGGACAGGGGAACACTGAAGCTTTCTTT.